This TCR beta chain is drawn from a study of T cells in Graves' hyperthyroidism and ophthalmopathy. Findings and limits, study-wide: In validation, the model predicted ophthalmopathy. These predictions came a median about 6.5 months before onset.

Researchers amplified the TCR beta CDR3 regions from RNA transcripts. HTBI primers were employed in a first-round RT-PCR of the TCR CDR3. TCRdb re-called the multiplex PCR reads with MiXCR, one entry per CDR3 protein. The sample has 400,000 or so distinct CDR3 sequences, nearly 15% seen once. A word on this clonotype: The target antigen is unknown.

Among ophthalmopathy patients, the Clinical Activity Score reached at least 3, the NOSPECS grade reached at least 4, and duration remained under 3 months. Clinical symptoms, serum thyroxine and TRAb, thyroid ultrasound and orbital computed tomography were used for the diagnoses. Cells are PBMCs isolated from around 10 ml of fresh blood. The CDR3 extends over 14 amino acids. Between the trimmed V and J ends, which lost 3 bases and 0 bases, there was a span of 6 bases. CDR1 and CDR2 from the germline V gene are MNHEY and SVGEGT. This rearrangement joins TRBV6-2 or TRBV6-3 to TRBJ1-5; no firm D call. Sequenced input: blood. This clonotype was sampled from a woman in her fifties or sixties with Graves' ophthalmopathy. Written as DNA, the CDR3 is TGTGCCAGCAGTTATTTTCCTAGCAATCAGCCCCAGCATTTT. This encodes CASSYFPSNQPQHF.